One and the same sample provided the 17 T cell receptor beta chains below, sequenced in a study of T cells after yellow fever vaccination. TCRdb re-called the 5' RACE reads through MiXCR, storing one row per CDR3 protein. The sample contains a few hundred thousand distinct CDR3 sequences, 5.5% to 8.5% of which appear only once. Sequenced here: CD4+ T cells sorted from PBMCs, sampled on the day of the yellow fever booster vaccination. The receptors derive from a man aged 25-45 years who received the YFV17D yellow fever vaccine.

This chain's CDR3 is CSASLPGRGSYEQYF. CDR3 coding DNA: TGCAGTGCTTCCTTACCCGGGCGGGGATCCTACGAGCAGTACTTC. The genes are TRBV20-1 and TRBJ2-7; tentative D call: TRBD2 (6 bases). Germline V lookup: CDR1 DFQATT, CDR2 SNEGSKA (reference sequence). Trimming pared 5 bases from V and 1 base from J, leaving 18 bases between. The CDR3 totals 15 residues.

This clonotype was observed at least ten times. V and J are TRBV3-1 and TRBJ1-1; D not certain. CDR1 and CDR2 (germline): LGHDT, YNNKEL (reference sequence). This CDR3 is built from 13 residues. Trimming pared 1 base from V and 7 bases from J, leaving 10 bases between. CDR3 loop: CASSQVRSIEAFF. In nucleotides, the CDR3 is TGTGCCAGCAGCCAAGTTAGGTCCATTGAAGCTTTCTTT.

This clonotype was seen repeatedly, ten times or more. The V and J genes are TRBV5-1 and TRBJ2-7; TRBD2 matches at 11 bases. The CDR3 extends over 17 amino acids. V was clipped by 0 bases and J by 2 bases; unmatched bases: 7. Germline values: CDR1 SGHRS, CDR2 YFSETQ. CDR3 sequence (DNA): TGCGCCAGCAGCTTGGGCCTTCGGGGACTAGCGGCCTACGAGCAGTACTTC. It codes for CASSLGLRGLAAYEQYF. Looking up the rest from reference TRBV5-1 and TRBJ2-7 gives the full variable domain: KAGVTQTPRYLIKTRGQQVTLSCSPISGHRSVSWYQQTPGQGLQFLFEYFSETQRNKGNFPGRFSGRQFSNSRSEMNVSTLELGDSALYLCASSLGLRGLAAYEQYFGPGTRLTVT.

This clonotype was found many times. The chain employs TRBV7-2 and TRBJ2-1; D remains ambiguous. Germline CDR1 is SGHTA and CDR2 is FQGNSA. The CDR3 has 15 residues. The V gene lost 10 bases and the J gene lost 10 bases, with 26 bases spanning the gap. CDR3 DNA sequence: TGTGCCACCTCCCTCCCACCCTCCGACACAATGGAGCAGTTCTTC. The encoded protein is CATSLPPSDTMEQFF.

This clonotype was observed many times. V is TRBV12-3 or TRBV12-4 and J is TRBJ1-4, with 8 bases matching TRBD1. V gave up 2 bases and J gave up 7 bases; unmatched junction bases: 6. This CDR3 comprises 15 residues. In DNA, the CDR3 is TGTGCCAGCAGTTTAAGGACAGGGATTAGTGAAAAACTGTTTTTT. Its protein is CASSLRTGISEKLFF.

The V call is TRBV6-2 or TRBV6-3, the J call TRBJ2-5; D not certain. The CDR3 totals 12 residues. V was cut by 8 bases and J by 2 bases, with 9 bases left in between. Germline V gene sequence: CDR1 MNHEY, CDR2 SVGEGT. The DNA for the CDR3 is TGTGCCAGCTCCGTCATTCAAGAGACCCAGTACTTC. It is translated as CASSVIQETQYF.

This clonotype has a handful of counts. V gene TRBV28 combines with J gene TRBJ1-5, with D tentatively TRBD1 (5 bases). Trimming pared 5 bases from V and 11 bases from J, leaving 16 bases between. Germline loops: CDR1 MDHEN, CDR2 SYDVKM. The CDR3 runs to 13 residues. CDR3 DNA sequence: TGTGCCAGCAGTGGGGCGCGCTCCTACGCCCAGCATTTT. Its protein is CASSGARSYAQHF.

The sample holds many counts of this clonotype. The chain recombines TRBV2 with TRBJ2-1; 11 bases agree with TRBD2. Germline V gives CDR1 SNHLY, CDR2 FYNNEI. The V gene end was trimmed by 8 bases and the J gene end by 7 bases; junction bases not matched to a gene: 4. This CDR3 has 13 amino acids. CDR3 bases: TGTGCCAGCCGACTAGCGGGGATGAATGAGCAGTTCTTC. Translating it yields CASRLAGMNEQFF.

This clonotype was observed at least ten times. This chain links TRBV6-1 with TRBJ2-3; D remains ambiguous. CDR3 size: 14 residues. The V gene lost 8 bases and the J gene lost 4 bases, with 16 bases spanning the gap. Germline CDR1 is MNHNS and CDR2 is SASEGT. The CDR3 here is CASSSGTSADTQYF. DNA of the CDR3: TGTGCCAGCTCGTCAGGTACCAGCGCAGATACGCAGTATTTT.

This clonotype turned up a few times. Here the CDR3 reads CSARGYYEQYF. The CDR3 region has the DNA TGCAGTGCTAGAGGGTACTACGAGCAGTACTTC. The chain is built from TRBV20-1 and TRBJ2-7; no definite D call. Germline V gene lookup returns CDR1 DFQATT and CDR2 SNEGSKA (reference sequence). Trimming shortened V by 1 base and J by 3 bases, and 4 bases separated the two germline ends. This CDR3 region has 11 residues.

This clonotype was recorded many times. The V call is TRBV20-1, the J call TRBJ2-7; 7 bases fit TRBD2. Germline V gene lookup returns CDR1 DFQATT and CDR2 SNEGSKA (reference sequence). After removal of 0 bases from V and 10 bases from J, the junction contained 9 bases not matched to a gene. The CDR3 spans 13 residues. CDR3 protein: CSARENVAGGQYF. The CDR3 DNA reads TGCAGTGCTAGAGAGAATGTAGCGGGCGGTCAGTACTTC.

Ten or more counts support this clonotype. This chain connects TRBV5-1 to TRBJ2-3, with D perhaps matching TRBD1 or TRBD2 (5 bases each). This CDR3 contains 15 residues. Trimming removed 4 bases from V and 4 bases from J, with 16 bases in between. In germline, CDR1 is SGHRS, CDR2 YFSETQ. Here the CDR3 reads CASSAGDGTPDTQYF. DNA of the CDR3: TGCGCCAGCAGCGCCGGGGATGGGACCCCAGATACGCAGTATTTT. The full variable domain, with the rest looked up from reference TRBV5-1 and TRBJ2-3, is KAGVTQTPRYLIKTRGQQVTLSCSPISGHRSVSWYQQTPGQGLQFLFEYFSETQRNKGNFPGRFSGRQFSNSRSEMNVSTLELGDSALYLCASSAGDGTPDTQYFGPGTRLTVL.

This clonotype was counted many times. This chain joins TRBV5-1 and TRBJ2-3; TRBD2 matches at 7 bases. In germline, CDR1 is SGHRS, CDR2 YFSETQ. V lost 1 base to trimming and J lost 2 bases; unmatched junction nucleotides: 4. CDR3 length equals 15 residues. The CDR3 protein is CASSLPAGNTDTQYF. In DNA form, the CDR3 reads TGCGCCAGCAGCTTGCCAGCGGGAAACACAGATACGCAGTATTTT.

Regarding this clonotype: A read error is possible here, since a much larger clone lies one base away. The chain employs TRBV3-1 and TRBJ1-2, with 10 nucleotides matching TRBD1. Per the germline V gene, CDR1 is LGHDT and CDR2 is YNNKEL (reference sequence). V shed 4 bases, J shed 4 bases, and the junction held 3 bases outside the gene matches. The CDR3 extends over 14 amino acids. DNA of the CDR3: TGTGCCAGCAGCCCGGGACAGGGGACCTATGGCTACACCTTC. Translated: CASSPGQGTYGYTF.

Comments on this clonotype: This could be a read error, since a much larger clone is one nucleotide away. The V call is TRBV5-6, the J call TRBJ1-4; a weak D match, TRBD1 (5 bases). The V gene's germline CDR1 is SGHDT and CDR2 YYEEEE. The CDR3 is 13 amino acids. Here the CDR3 DNA reads TGTGCCAGCAGCTCGGGGACGTCTGAAAAAGTGTTTTTT. Its translation is CASSSGTSEKVFF.

This clonotype was observed at least ten times. The chain joins TRBV2 to TRBJ2-3, with 7 bases matching TRBD2. V was pared by 3 bases and J by 4 bases, with 4 bases of the junction left unmatched. The CDR3 runs 14 residues. Germline assignment: CDR1 SNHLY and CDR2 FYNNEI. The CDR3 is CASSDLAGADTQYF. CDR3 sequence (DNA): TGTGCCAGCAGTGATTTGGCGGGAGCAGATACGCAGTATTTT. The entire variable domain, with the rest obtained from reference TRBV2 and TRBJ2-3, is as follows: EPEVTQTPSHQVTQMGQEVILRCVPISNHLYFYWYRQILGQKVEFLVSFYNNEISEKSEIFDDQFSVERPDGSNFTLKIRSTKLEDSAMYFCASSDLAGADTQYFGPGTRLTVL.

This clonotype was detected many times. V gene TRBV4-3 combines with J gene TRBJ2-3, with TRBD2 matching over 11 bases. This CDR3 is 16 amino acids long. The V and J ends lost 4 bases and 4 bases, in that order; junction bases with no gene match: 7. From germline, CDR1 is LGHNA and CDR2 YSLEER. The CDR3 protein is CASSRLAGGKADTQYF. The DNA of the CDR3 is TGCGCCAGCAGCCGGCTAGCGGGAGGAAAGGCAGATACGCAGTATTTT.